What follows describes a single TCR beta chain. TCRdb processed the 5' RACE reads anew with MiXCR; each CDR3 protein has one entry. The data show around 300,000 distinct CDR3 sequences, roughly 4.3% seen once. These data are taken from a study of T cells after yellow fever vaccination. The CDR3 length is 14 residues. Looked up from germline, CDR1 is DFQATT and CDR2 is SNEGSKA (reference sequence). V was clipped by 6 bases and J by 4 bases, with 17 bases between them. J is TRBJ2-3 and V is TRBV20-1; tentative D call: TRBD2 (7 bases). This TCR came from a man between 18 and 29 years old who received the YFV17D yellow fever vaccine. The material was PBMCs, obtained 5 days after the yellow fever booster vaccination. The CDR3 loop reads CSAVSGGSADTQYF. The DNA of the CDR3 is TGCAGTGCGGTCTCGGGGGGCTCGGCAGATACGCAGTATTTT.